The entry below gives a single T cell receptor beta chain sequence along with its context. The antigen is not known. Trimming stripped 3 bases from V and 0 bases from J, with 16 bases between. Germline-derived CDR1 and CDR2 are MNHEY and SMNVEV (reference sequence). This CDR3 spans 17 amino acids. These data originate in a study of OX40 agonist ivuxolimab in advanced cancers. Across the whole study: With a range of roughly 20 to 80, age averaged approximately 55 years, and about 82% were male.

Study conclusions and caveats: In the 0.1 to 3.0 mg/kg range, CD4+ and CD8+ blood T cells had expanded clonally by week 6.

The method was immunoSEQ multiplex PCR; TCRdb's version includes in-frame clones alone and lacks a portion of them. The sample lists more than 55,000 clones; roughly 90% were seen once. The input for sequencing was CD4+ or CD8+ T cells sorted from blood, taken in a trial of the OX40 agonist ivuxolimab. The rearrangement uses TRBV27 and TRBJ2-3, with TRBD2 as a possible D gene (6 bases). This TCR came from an adult with an advanced solid tumor such as melanoma, head and neck, liver or kidney cancer. For the CDR3, the DNA is TGTGCCAGCAGTTTCTTGACCCGGACTACTAGCACAGATACGCAGTATTTT. It translates to CASSFLTRTTSTDTQYF.